This TCR beta chain is from a study of blood T cells in healthy people across ages. General study findings and limits: Among T cells, TCR beta diversity per million cells dropped roughly linearly as age rose. Naive CD4+ cells and diversity were both higher in long-lived donors than in aged donors.

In this sample, this clonotype turned up a few times. The antigen is not known. This CDR3 region has 17 residues. With 0 bases clipped from V and 0 bases from J, the junction kept 6 bases outside the gene matches. Germline CDR1 reads SEHNR; CDR2 reads FQNEAQ (reference sequence). Alongside a J-beta primer mix, a sample-barcoded 5' primer served in a second PCR lasting about 7 to 12 cycles. A template-switch adaptor that had 12 random nucleotides put a tag on each cDNA molecule. TCRdb reanalysed the 5' RACE reads using MiXCR and keeps one entry per CDR3 protein. The sample comprises about a million distinct CDR3 sequences, around 48% of which are singletons, and 13% rests with the top ten.

Source material: blood. This TCR was sampled from a man between 25 and 39 years old in good health. The rearrangement links TRBV7-9 to TRBJ2-7; the match to TRBD2 covers 9 bases. The CDR3 reads CASSLAASGDHSYEQYF. CDR3 bases: TGTGCCAGCAGCTTAGCCGCTAGCGGGGATCACTCCTACGAGCAGTACTTC.